This is a list of T cell receptor beta chains from one sample in a study of vaccination and CD4 T cells after COVID-19. TCRdb reprocessed the PCR reads via MiXCR and lists one record per CDR3 protein. The sample lists about 15,000 distinct CDR3 sequences, 55% occurring once. These receptors lack a known antigen. The sequenced sample consisted of CD4+ T cells from blood, cultured in vitro. The receptors were gathered from a human donor who had recovered from COVID-19. Each CDR3 is given with its conserved first and last residue. The order of the fields is J gene, D gene, V gene, clone size, CDR3 protein, CDR3 DNA. The D gene is left open where the match is weak. Some rows have no size entry. The others give once, few or many, or a class for an expanded clone.

J: TRBJ2-5
D: TRBD2
V: TRBV6-2/TRBV6-3
size: -
CDR3: CASSYKEGSGPQETQYF
DNA: TGTGCCAGCAGTTACAAAGAAGGTAGCGGGCCTCAAGAGACCCAGTACTTC

J: TRBJ2-7
D: TRBD2
V: TRBV7-6
size: -
CDR3: CASSRGAGGPDEQYF
DNA: TGTGCCAGCAGCCGAGGGGCGGGAGGGCCGGATGAGCAGTACTTC

J: TRBJ2-7
D: TRBD2
V: TRBV6-1
size: -
CDR3: CASSSTGTSIYEQYF
DNA: TGTGCCAGCAGTAGCACCGGGACTAGCATCTACGAGCAGTACTTC

J: TRBJ2-1
D: -
V: TRBV18
size: -
CDR3: CASSRSGSSSYNEQFF
DNA: TGTGCCAGCTCGCGTTCCGGGAGTAGCTCCTACAATGAGCAGTTCTTC

J: TRBJ1-2
D: TRBD1
V: TRBV19
size: -
CDR3: CASRMRQGIAYGYTF
DNA: TGTGCCAGTAGGATGAGACAGGGGATAGCCTATGGCTACACCTTC

J: TRBJ1-1
D: -
V: TRBV7-9
size: -
CDR3: CASSLGGDTEAFF
DNA: TGTGCCAGCAGCTTAGGGGGGGACACTGAAGCTTTCTTT

J: TRBJ2-5
D: TRBD1
V: TRBV10-2
size: few
CDR3: CASRRTGGETQYF
DNA: TGCGCCAGCAGGAGGACAGGGGGGGAGACCCAGTACTTC

J: TRBJ2-3
D: -
V: TRBV7-9
size: -
CDR3: CASSFNTDTQYF
DNA: TGTGCCAGCAGCTTCAACACAGATACGCAGTATTTT

J: TRBJ2-7
D: TRBD2
V: TRBV6-1
size: few
CDR3: CASRGAGGRYEQYF
DNA: TGTGCCAGCAGAGGGGCGGGAGGGCGCTACGAGCAGTACTTC

J: TRBJ2-5
D: -
V: TRBV27
size: -
CDR3: CASTPVLVRETQYF
DNA: TGTGCCAGCACCCCGGTCCTAGTCAGGGAGACCCAGTACTTC

J: TRBJ1-1
D: TRBD1
V: TRBV30
size: few
CDR3: CAWNVRGMNTEAFF
DNA: TGTGCCTGGAATGTCAGGGGGATGAACACTGAAGCTTTCTTT

J: TRBJ2-2
D: TRBD2
V: TRBV20-1
size: -
CDR3: CSARDRTSGINTGELFF
DNA: TGCAGTGCTAGAGACCGTACTAGCGGGATTAACACCGGGGAGCTGTTTTTT

J: TRBJ1-2
D: TRBD1
V: TRBV29-1
size: -
CDR3: CSAGPQGDGYTF
DNA: TGCAGCGCGGGACCGCAGGGGGATGGCTACACCTTC

J: TRBJ2-7
D: -
V: TRBV25-1
size: few
CDR3: CASSESGGTEQYF
DNA: TGTGCCAGCAGTGAATCTGGGGGAACCGAGCAGTACTTC

J: TRBJ2-1
D: -
V: TRBV19
size: -
CDR3: CASSMMEPYNEQFF
DNA: TGTGCCAGTAGTATGATGGAGCCCTACAATGAGCAGTTCTTC

J: TRBJ2-3
D: -
V: TRBV7-3
size: -
CDR3: CASSLTREDTQYF
DNA: TGTGCCAGCAGCTTAACCCGCGAGGATACGCAGTATTTT

J: TRBJ1-5
D: -
V: TRBV20-1
size: few
CDR3: CSASQGTSNQPQHF
DNA: TGCAGTGCTAGTCAAGGCACTAGCAATCAGCCCCAGCATTTT

J: TRBJ1-1
D: -
V: TRBV19
size: -
CDR3: CASSIDTSGITTEAFF
DNA: TGTGCCAGTAGTATAGATACGTCGGGAATCACCACTGAAGCTTTCTTT

J: TRBJ2-5
D: -
V: TRBV7-9
size: few
CDR3: CASSLAGTQGKETQYF
DNA: TGTGCCAGCAGCTTAGCCGGGACCCAGGGAAAAGAGACCCAGTACTTC

J: TRBJ2-2
D: TRBD2
V: TRBV6-1
size: -
CDR3: CATRLAAHTGELFF
DNA: TGTGCCACCCGACTAGCGGCCCACACCGGGGAGCTGTTTTTT

J: TRBJ1-5
D: -
V: TRBV5-1
size: -
CDR3: CASSLGEFNQPQHF
DNA: TGCGCCAGCAGCTTGGGGGAGTTCAATCAGCCCCAGCATTTT

J: TRBJ2-5
D: -
V: TRBV30
size: -
CDR3: CAWSVGYEVGTQYF
DNA: TGTGCCTGGAGTGTAGGCTACGAGGTCGGGACCCAGTACTTC

J: TRBJ2-4
D: -
V: TRBV10-3
size: -
CDR3: CASQGGGGAAKNIQYF
DNA: TGTGCCAGCCAGGGAGGTGGGGGGGCGGCCAAAAACATTCAGTACTTC

J: TRBJ1-5
D: -
V: TRBV6-1
size: few
CDR3: CASSEGGNQPQHF
DNA: TGTGCCAGCAGTGAAGGGGGTAATCAGCCCCAGCATTTT

J: TRBJ1-1
D: -
V: TRBV19
size: -
CDR3: CASSLIRNTEAFF
DNA: TGTGCCAGTAGCTTGATTAGGAACACTGAAGCTTTCTTT

J: TRBJ2-7
D: TRBD2
V: TRBV27
size: few
CDR3: CASSRTSGTYEQYF
DNA: TGTGCCAGCAGTCGGACTAGCGGAACTTACGAGCAGTACTTC

J: TRBJ1-4
D: -
V: TRBV25-1
size: -
CDR3: CASSEITTNEKLFF
DNA: TGTGCCAGCAGTGAGATTACAACTAATGAAAAACTGTTTTTT

J: TRBJ2-7
D: TRBD1
V: TRBV2
size: -
CDR3: CASRRDRGPSNTYEQYF
DNA: TGTGCCAGCAGACGGGACAGGGGGCCTTCAAACACCTACGAGCAGTACTTC

J: TRBJ2-7
D: -
V: TRBV5-1
size: few
CDR3: CASSLAGFIYEQYF
DNA: TGCGCCAGCAGCTTGGCAGGGTTTATCTACGAGCAGTACTTC

J: TRBJ2-2
D: -
V: TRBV20-1
size: -
CDR3: CSAPPLGSTTGELFF
DNA: TGCAGTGCCCCCCCCTTGGGGTCGACCACCGGGGAGCTGTTTTTT

J: TRBJ2-6
D: -
V: TRBV24-1
size: -
CDR3: CATSDTRFSGANVLTF
DNA: TGTGCCACCAGTGATACCAGGTTCTCTGGGGCCAACGTCCTGACTTTC

J: TRBJ2-3
D: TRBD2
V: TRBV20-1
size: -
CDR3: CGGSERERGTDTQYF
DNA: TGCGGTGGGTCGGAGCGGGAGAGGGGCACAGATACGCAGTATTTT